The rows below give T cell receptor beta chains drawn from one sample of a study of T cell repertoires in aging, cancer and after chemotherapy. MiXCR, applied by TCRdb to the multiplex PCR reads, yields one record per CDR3 protein. The table shows roughly 3,100 distinct CDR3 sequences, with 20% occurring only once. The source material was blood. Receptors originate from a human donor with a solid tumor. The CDR3 runs from the conserved cysteine through the conserved F or W. D genes are given only for firm matches. Expanded clones are given a class, and other clones once, few, many or no size at all.

TRBJ2-1 TRBV29-1 medium-sized NA CSVAEGGVGEQFF TGCAGCGTTGCGGAAGGGGGGGTCGGCGAGCAGTTCTTC
TRBJ2-3 TRBV6-4 medium-sized TRBD2 CASSDSASGSTDTQYF TGTGCCAGCAGTGACTCGGCTAGCGGGAGCACAGATACGCAGTATTTT
TRBJ1-3 TRBV11-2 NA NA CASSLSMTGNSGNTIYF TGTGCCAGCAGCTTATCTATGACGGGTAACTCTGGAAACACCATATATTTT
TRBJ2-2 TRBV7-3 NA NA CASSAGPGYGELFF TGTGCCAGCAGCGCCGGTCCAGGTTACGGGGAGCTGTTTTTT
TRBJ2-5 TRBV7-9 few TRBD1 CASSQDRGIQETQYF TGTGCCAGCAGCCAGGACAGGGGGATCCAAGAGACCCAGTACTTC
TRBJ2-3 TRBV5-4 NA NA CASSLGGGNTDTQYF TGTGCCAGCAGCTTGGGTGGAGGAAACACAGATACGCAGTATTTT
TRBJ2-1 TRBV20-1 NA TRBD2 CSDTSAREGRYNEQFF TGCAGTGATACTTCAGCCCGGGAGGGCCGGTACAATGAGCAGTTCTTC
TRBJ2-2 TRBV19 medium-sized NA CASRPTGNTGELFF TGTGCCAGTAGACCAACAGGGAACACCGGGGAGCTGTTTTTT
TRBJ2-1 TRBV6-5 medium-sized NA CAVRDQLNEQFF TGTGCCGTACGTGACCAACTTAATGAGCAGTTCTTC
TRBJ1-1 TRBV2 NA TRBD1 CAITGGRNTEAFF TGTGCCATTACAGGGGGCCGGAACACTGAAGCTTTCTTT
TRBJ1-1 TRBV28 NA NA CASSYTLEGGNEAFF TGTGCCAGCAGTTATACTCTCGAGGGGGGCAATGAAGCTTTCTTT
TRBJ2-2 TRBV28 NA TRBD2 CASVAGDWHADTGELFF TGTGCCAGCGTTGCGGGGGATTGGCATGCGGACACCGGGGAGCTGTTTTTT
TRBJ2-2 TRBV19 medium-sized TRBD1 CASSDRGRNEELFF TGTGCCAGTAGCGACAGGGGGCGAAACGAGGAGCTGTTTTTT
TRBJ2-2 TRBV27 medium-sized NA CASSPRGVGELFF TGTGCCAGCAGCCCGAGGGGAGTCGGGGAGCTGTTTTTT
TRBJ2-3 TRBV12-3/TRBV12-4 few NA CASSKDRTDTQYF TGTGCCAGCAGCAAGGACCGCACAGATACGCAGTATTTT